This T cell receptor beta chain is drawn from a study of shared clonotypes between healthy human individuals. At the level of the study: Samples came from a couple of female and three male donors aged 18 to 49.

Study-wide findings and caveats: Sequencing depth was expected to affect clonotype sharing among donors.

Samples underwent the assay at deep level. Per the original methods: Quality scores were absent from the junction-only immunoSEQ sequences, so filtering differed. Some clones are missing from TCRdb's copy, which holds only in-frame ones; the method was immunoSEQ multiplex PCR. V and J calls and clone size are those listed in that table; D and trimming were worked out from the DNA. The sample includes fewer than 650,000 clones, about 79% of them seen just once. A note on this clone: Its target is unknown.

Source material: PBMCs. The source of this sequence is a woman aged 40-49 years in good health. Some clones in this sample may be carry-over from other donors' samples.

The CDR3: CASSLQGGEQYF. CDR3 nucleotides: TGTGCCAGCAGCCTACAAGGGGGCGAGCAGTACTTC. This chain uses TRBV5-6 with TRBJ2-7, with a weak D call TRBD1 (6 bases). CDR1 SGHDT and CDR2 YYEEEE come from the germline V gene. The CDR3 is 12 residues long. The V end was cut by 4 bases, the J end by 6 bases, with 11 bases between. Together with reference TRBV5-6 and TRBJ2-7, the CDR3 gives the full variable domain: DAGVTQSPTHLIKTRGQQVTLRCSPKSGHDTVSWYQQALGQGPQFIFQYYEEEERQRGNFPDRFSGHQFPNYSSELNVNALLLGDSALYLCASSLQGGEQYFGPGTRLTVT.